One sample yielded the 21 T cell receptor beta chains listed below, sequenced in a study of blood T cell repertoires in COVID-19. The protocol was immunoSEQ multiplex PCR, while the TCRdb copy is restricted to in-frame clones and leaves out a portion. The sample consists of some 530,000 clones, around nine tenths of them appearing once. Sequencing used PBMCs or T cells enriched from blood (not recorded which). All receptors come from a woman aged 55-70 years who had recovered from COVID-19.

The chain is built from TRBV10-1 and TRBJ1-1, with D tentatively TRBD1 (6 bases). CDR1 is WNHNN, CDR2 SYGVQD, per germline (reference sequence). Trimming shortened V by 6 bases and J by 3 bases, and 20 bases separated the two germline ends. The CDR3 covers 16 residues. This CDR3 is CASSPNARGRDTEAFF. Written as DNA, the CDR3 is TGCGCCAGCAGCCCAAACGCCAGGGGCCGGGACACTGAAGCTTTCTTT.

This chain links TRBV18 with TRBJ2-7; 7 bases agree with TRBD1. CDR3 length equals 15 residues. Germline V gene data show CDR1 as KGHSH and CDR2 as LQKENI. The junction had 7 bases not matched to a gene; V was cut back by 3 bases and J by 2 bases. The CDR3 loop is CASSPTRDSTYEQYF. CDR3 DNA sequence: TGTGCCAGCTCACCGACCCGGGACAGCACCTACGAGCAGTACTTC.

V and J are TRBV30 and TRBJ2-7; 9 bases match TRBD2. This CDR3 is built from 16 residues. The junction had 14 bases not matched to a gene; V was cut back by 8 bases and J by 0 bases. Germline V gene sequence: CDR1 GTSNPN, CDR2 SVGIG (reference sequence). The CDR3 is CAQPPPGTSLSYEQYF. The CDR3 bases are TGTGCCCAGCCGCCCCCCGGGACTAGCCTCTCCTACGAGCAGTACTTC. The full variable domain, its missing parts supplied by reference TRBV30 and TRBJ2-7, is SQTIHQWPATLVQPVGSPLSLECTVEGTSNPNLYWYRQAAGRGLQLLFYSVGIGQISSEVPQNLSASRPQDRQFILSSKKLLLSDSGFYLCAQPPPGTSLSYEQYFGPGTRLTVT.

The chain has TRBV3-1 (or the pseudogene TRBV3-2) and TRBJ1-2; the match to TRBD1 covers 11 bases. Germline V gene sequence: CDR1 LGHDT, CDR2 YNNKEL (reference sequence). The CDR3 is made up of 17 amino acids. V lost 2 bases to trimming and J lost 2 bases; unmatched junction nucleotides: 7. Here the CDR3 reads CASSQRPGTGGNYGYTF. The CDR3, as DNA: TGTGCCAGCAGCCAACGACCCGGGACAGGGGGAAACTATGGCTACACCTTC.

The chain recombines TRBV5-1 with TRBJ2-4; D may be TRBD1 (6 bases). This CDR3 contains 16 residues. In germline, CDR1 is SGHRS, CDR2 YFSETQ. V shed 4 bases and J shed 2 bases, with 16 bases lying between them. The CDR3, as DNA: TGCGCCAGCAGCCGGGAAACGACAGGATCCAAAAACATTCAGTACTTC. It codes for CASSRETTGSKNIQYF.

V is TRBV11-2 and J is TRBJ1-5; D is uncertain. Germline CDR1 is SGHAT and CDR2 is FQNNGV. The V and J ends lost 5 bases and 0 bases respectively, with 8 bases between them. The CDR3 is made up of 14 amino acids. The CDR3 loop is CASSDRNSNQPQHF. The CDR3 DNA reads TGTGCCAGCAGCGATAGAAATAGCAATCAGCCCCAGCATTTT.

The CDR3 loop reads CASSEWTGGTDTQYF. CDR3 sequence (DNA): TGTGCCAGCAGTGAATGGACAGGTGGCACAGATACGCAGTATTTT. The V call is TRBV2, the J call TRBJ2-3, with TRBD1 matching over 7 bases. CDR1 and CDR2 from the germline V gene are SNHLY and FYNNEI. Trimming at V came to 2 bases and at J to 1 base, leaving 3 bases not matched to a gene. CDR3 length: 15 amino acids.

Only one count was recorded for this clone. The chain has TRBV19 and TRBJ1-6; the match to TRBD1 covers 7 bases. The V gene's germline CDR1 is LNHDA and CDR2 SQIVND (reference sequence). V was clipped by 7 bases and J by 5 bases; unmatched bases: 17. CDR3 length: 18 amino acids. In DNA form, the CDR3 reads TGTGCCAGTAAAATCCGGGACAGCGTGCTATTGGATAATTCACCCCTCCACTTT. Encoded protein: CASKIRDSVLLDNSPLHF.

This rearrangement joins TRBV27 to TRBJ2-4; D uncertain. Deletions cut 4 bases from V and 7 bases from J, with 14 bases between. The CDR3 has 14 amino acids. Germline CDR1 and CDR2: MNHEY and SMNVEV (reference sequence). CDR3 protein: CASSSRSEANIQYF. The CDR3 bases are TGTGCCAGCAGTTCAAGATCAGAGGCCAACATTCAGTACTTC.

This chain connects TRBV29-1 to TRBJ1-1; D perhaps matches TRBD1 (5 bases). The V and J ends lost 0 bases and 5 bases respectively, with 16 bases between them. Germline V CDR1 and CDR2: SQVTM, ANQGSEA. This CDR3 contains 15 residues. The CDR3 spells CSVEDAGGVGTEAFF. The CDR3 DNA reads TGCAGCGTTGAAGATGCGGGAGGGGTGGGGACTGAAGCTTTCTTT.

In its sample, this clone was seen once. V is TRBV7-6 and J is TRBJ2-1, with D maybe TRBD1 (6 bases). With 3 bases removed from V and 4 bases from J, the gap between germline ends came to 10 bases. Germline lookup yields CDR1 SGHVS and CDR2 FNYEAQ. This CDR3 spans 14 amino acids. CDR3: CASSFAGQYNEQFF. The CDR3 coding sequence is TGTGCCAGCAGCTTCGCAGGACAGTACAATGAGCAGTTCTTC.

This clone showed up just once. Other nucleotide sequences from this sample produce the same CDR3. This chain links TRBV5-1 with TRBJ1-1; tentatively, D is TRBD1 (5 bases). From germline, CDR1 is SGHRS and CDR2 YFSETQ. The CDR3 spans 16 residues. V lost 0 bases to trimming and J lost 3 bases, with 15 bases between them. Here the CDR3 reads CASSLVGRGRDTEAFF. The CDR3 nucleotides are TGCGCCAGCAGCTTGGTGGGGAGGGGCCGTGACACTGAAGCTTTCTTT.

V and J are TRBV24-1 and TRBJ2-6, with D possibly matching TRBD2 (6 bases). V was shortened by 7 bases and J by 4 bases, with 10 bases between the two germline ends. The germline V gene encodes CDR1 KGHDR and CDR2 SFDVKD. The CDR3 is made up of 14 amino acids. The CDR3 region is CATSGGRGANVLTF. The CDR3 nucleotides read TGTGCCACCAGCGGGGGACGAGGGGCCAACGTCCTGACTTTC.

The chain joins TRBV5-5 to TRBJ1-2; D might be TRBD1 (5 bases). CDR1 and CDR2 (germline): SGHKS, YYEKEE (reference sequence). V was trimmed by 1 base and J by 2 bases, leaving 15 bases between them. The CDR3 is made up of 16 amino acids. CDR3: CASSLLGGDLNYGYTF. CDR3 nucleotides: TGTGCCAGCAGCTTGTTGGGGGGTGATCTAAACTATGGCTACACCTTC. Combining the CDR3 with reference TRBV5-5 and TRBJ1-2 gives the whole variable domain DAGVTQSPTHLIKTRGQQVTLRCSPISGHKSVSWYQQVLGQGPQFIFQYYEKEERGRGNFPDRFSARQFPNYSSELNVNALLLGDSALYLCASSLLGGDLNYGYTFGSGTRLTVV.

The chain is built from TRBV19 and TRBJ2-5; 9 bases agree with TRBD2. The J segment lost 5 bases and the V segment lost 11 bases, leaving 18 bases of the junction unmatched. CDR1 is LNHDA and CDR2 is SQIVND in the germline V gene (reference sequence). This CDR3 spans 16 amino acids. The CDR3 sequence is CAQSASGVIVGETQYF. The CDR3 DNA follows: TGTGCCCAGTCGGCTAGCGGGGTTATTGTGGGGGAGACCCAGTACTTC. Drawing the rest from reference TRBV19 and TRBJ2-5, the complete variable domain is DGGITQSPKYLFRKEGQNVTLSCEQNLNHDAMYWYRQDPGQGLRLIYYSQIVNDFQKGDIAEGYSVSREKKESFPLTVTSAQKNPTAFYLCAQSASGVIVGETQYFGPGTRLLVL.

In its sample, this clone was seen once. The genes are TRBV5-1 and TRBJ2-3, with D perhaps TRBD2 (6 bases). The germline V and J ends were trimmed by 4 bases and 0 bases, with 15 bases remaining between them. CDR1 and CDR2 (germline): SGHRS, YFSETQ. This CDR3 region has 16 residues. The CDR3: CASSAGEEWSTDTQYF. Here the CDR3 DNA reads TGCGCCAGCAGCGCTGGGGAGGAGTGGAGCACAGATACGCAGTATTTT.

This chain uses TRBV27 with TRBJ2-1; 11 positions match TRBD2. Germline values: CDR1 MNHEY, CDR2 SMNVEV (reference sequence). Unmatched junction bases numbered 9, after V lost 1 base and J lost 4 bases. The CDR3 has 18 residues. The CDR3 DNA follows: TGTGCCAGCAGTTTATTATTGACTAGCGGGGTATCTTACAATGAGCAGTTCTTC. Protein: CASSLLLTSGVSYNEQFF.

The CDR3 region has the DNA TGCGCCAGCAGCTTGAACAGGGGGCTCCAAGAGACCCAGTACTTC. Protein sequence: CASSLNRGLQETQYF. The V gene is TRBV5-1, the J gene TRBJ2-5; TRBD1 aligns across 9 bases. Unmatched junction bases numbered 2, after V lost 1 base and J lost 1 base. Germline V lookup: CDR1 SGHRS, CDR2 YFSETQ. The CDR3 is 15 amino acids. The whole variable domain, filled in from reference TRBV5-1 and TRBJ2-5, reads KAGVTQTPRYLIKTRGQQVTLSCSPISGHRSVSWYQQTPGQGLQFLFEYFSETQRNKGNFPGRFSGRQFSNSRSEMNVSTLELGDSALYLCASSLNRGLQETQYFGPGTRLLVL.

CDR3 sequence reads: CASSPQKTGNTIYF. Here the CDR3 DNA reads TGTGCCAGCTCACCACAAAAAACAGGAAACACCATATATTTT. The gene calls are TRBV18 and TRBJ1-3; D not certain. The V and J ends lost 1 base and 4 bases respectively, with 8 bases between them. The CDR3 runs 14 residues. Germline V gene data show CDR1 as KGHSH and CDR2 as LQKENI. Full variable domain (rest looked up from reference TRBV18 and TRBJ1-3): NAGVMQNPRHLVRRRGQEARLRCSPMKGHSHVYWYRQLPEEGLKFMVYLQKENIIDESGMPKERFSAEFPKEGPSILRIQQVVRGDSAAYFCASSPQKTGNTIYFGEGSWLTVV.

The chain carries TRBV5-1 and TRBJ1-1; no clear D. Trimming took off 0 bases at V and 0 bases at J, with 9 bases between the two ends. Looked up from germline, CDR1 is SGHRS and CDR2 is YFSETQ. CDR3 length: 15 residues. CDR3 in amino acids: CASSLGPLMNTEAFF. As DNA, the CDR3 is TGCGCCAGCAGCTTGGGGCCTCTTATGAACACTGAAGCTTTCTTT.

This sequence joins TRBV19 and TRBJ2-7, with a tentative D call TRBD2 (6 bases). The CDR3 totals 9 residues. V shed 3 bases and J shed 12 bases, with 6 bases lying between them. CDR1 and CDR2 from the germline V gene are LNHDA and SQIVND (reference sequence). Here the CDR3 DNA reads TGTGCCAGTAGTATGGGGGGGTACTTC. Amino acids: CASSMGGYF.